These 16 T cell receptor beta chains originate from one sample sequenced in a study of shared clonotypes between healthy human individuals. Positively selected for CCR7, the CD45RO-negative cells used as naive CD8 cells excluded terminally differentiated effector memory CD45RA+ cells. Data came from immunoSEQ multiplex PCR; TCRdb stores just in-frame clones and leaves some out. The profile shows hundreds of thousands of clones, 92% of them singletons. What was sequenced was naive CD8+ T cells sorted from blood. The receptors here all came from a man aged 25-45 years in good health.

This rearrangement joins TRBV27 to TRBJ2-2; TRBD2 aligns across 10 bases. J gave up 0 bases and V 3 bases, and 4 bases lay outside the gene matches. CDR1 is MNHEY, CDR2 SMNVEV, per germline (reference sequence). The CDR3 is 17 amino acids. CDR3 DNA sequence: TGTGCCAGCAGTTTGAGCGGGAGGGTCGCGAACACCGGGGAGCTGTTTTTT. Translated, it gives CASSLSGRVANTGELFF.

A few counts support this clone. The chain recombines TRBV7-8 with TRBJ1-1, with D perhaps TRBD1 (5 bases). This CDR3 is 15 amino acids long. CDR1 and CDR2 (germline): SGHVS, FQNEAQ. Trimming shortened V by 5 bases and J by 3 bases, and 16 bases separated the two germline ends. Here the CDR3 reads CASSLLGRADTEAFF. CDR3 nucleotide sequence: TGTGCCAGCAGCCTCCTCGGCAGGGCAGACACTGAAGCTTTCTTT.

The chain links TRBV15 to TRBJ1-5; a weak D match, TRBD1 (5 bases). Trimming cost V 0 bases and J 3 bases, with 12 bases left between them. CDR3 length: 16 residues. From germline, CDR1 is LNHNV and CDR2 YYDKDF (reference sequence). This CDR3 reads CATSREAGLANQPQHF. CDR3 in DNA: TGTGCCACCAGCAGAGAGGCAGGGCTGGCCAATCAGCCCCAGCATTTT.

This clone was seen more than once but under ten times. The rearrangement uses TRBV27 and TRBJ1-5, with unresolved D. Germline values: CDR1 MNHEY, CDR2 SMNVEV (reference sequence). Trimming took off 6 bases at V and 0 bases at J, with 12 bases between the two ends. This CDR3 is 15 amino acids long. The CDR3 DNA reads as TGTGCCAGCAGCTCGACGCCGGTTAGCAATCAGCCCCAGCATTTT. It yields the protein CASSSTPVSNQPQHF.

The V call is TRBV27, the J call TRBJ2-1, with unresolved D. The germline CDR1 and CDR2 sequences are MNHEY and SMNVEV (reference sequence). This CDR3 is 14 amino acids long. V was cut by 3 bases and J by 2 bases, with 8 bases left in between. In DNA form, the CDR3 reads TGTGCCAGCAGTTTTCTTGCTGCCTACAATGAGCAGTTCTTC. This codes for CASSFLAAYNEQFF.

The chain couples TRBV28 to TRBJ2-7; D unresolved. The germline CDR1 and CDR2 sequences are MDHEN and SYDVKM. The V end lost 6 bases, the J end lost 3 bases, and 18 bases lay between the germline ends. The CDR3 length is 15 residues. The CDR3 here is CASRHQRQLIYEQYF. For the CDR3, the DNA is TGTGCCAGCAGGCACCAGAGACAACTCATCTACGAGCAGTACTTC.

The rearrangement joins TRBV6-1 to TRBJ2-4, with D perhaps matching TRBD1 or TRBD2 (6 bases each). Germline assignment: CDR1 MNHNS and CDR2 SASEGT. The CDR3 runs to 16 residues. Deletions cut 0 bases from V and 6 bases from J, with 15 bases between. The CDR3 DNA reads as TGTGCCAGCAGTGAAGCGCCGAGGGGGGAGGTAAACATTCAGTACTTC. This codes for CASSEAPRGEVNIQYF.

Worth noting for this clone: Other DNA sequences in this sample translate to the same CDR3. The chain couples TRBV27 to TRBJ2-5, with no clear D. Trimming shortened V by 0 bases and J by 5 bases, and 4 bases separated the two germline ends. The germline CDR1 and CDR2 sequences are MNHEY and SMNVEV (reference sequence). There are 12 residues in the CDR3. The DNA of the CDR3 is TGTGCCAGCAGTTTATCGGGGGAGACCCAGTACTTC. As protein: CASSLSGETQYF.

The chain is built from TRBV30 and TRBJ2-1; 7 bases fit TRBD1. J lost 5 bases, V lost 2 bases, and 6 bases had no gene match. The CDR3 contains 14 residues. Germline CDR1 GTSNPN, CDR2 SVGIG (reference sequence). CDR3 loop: CAWSSQGNNNEQFF. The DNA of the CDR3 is TGTGCCTGGAGTTCACAGGGGAACAACAATGAGCAGTTCTTC.

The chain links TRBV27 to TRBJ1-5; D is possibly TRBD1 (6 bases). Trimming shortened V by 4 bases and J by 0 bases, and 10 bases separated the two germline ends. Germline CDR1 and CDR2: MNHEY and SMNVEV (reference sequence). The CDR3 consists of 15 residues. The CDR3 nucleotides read TGTGCCAGCAGTTGGGGGGCGAATAGCAATCAGCCCCAGCATTTT. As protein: CASSWGANSNQPQHF.

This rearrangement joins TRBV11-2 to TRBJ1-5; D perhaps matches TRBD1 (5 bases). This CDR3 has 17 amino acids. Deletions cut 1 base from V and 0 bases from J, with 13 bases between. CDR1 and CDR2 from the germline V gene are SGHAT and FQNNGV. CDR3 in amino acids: CASSLGQGAYSNQPQHF. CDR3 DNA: TGTGCCAGCAGCTTAGGCCAAGGGGCTTATAGCAATCAGCCCCAGCATTTT.

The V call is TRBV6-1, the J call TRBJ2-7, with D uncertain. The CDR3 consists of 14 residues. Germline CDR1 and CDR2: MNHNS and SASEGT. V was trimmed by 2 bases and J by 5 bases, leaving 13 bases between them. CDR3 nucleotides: TGTGCCAGCAGTGAAAACACTTGGGTCCACGAGCAGTACTTC. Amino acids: CASSENTWVHEQYF.

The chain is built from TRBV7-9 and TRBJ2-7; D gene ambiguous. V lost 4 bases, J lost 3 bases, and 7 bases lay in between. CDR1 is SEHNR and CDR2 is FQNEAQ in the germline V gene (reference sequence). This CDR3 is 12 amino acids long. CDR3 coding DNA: TGTGCCAGCAGCTCAACTTACTACGAGCAGTACTTC. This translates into CASSSTYYEQYF.

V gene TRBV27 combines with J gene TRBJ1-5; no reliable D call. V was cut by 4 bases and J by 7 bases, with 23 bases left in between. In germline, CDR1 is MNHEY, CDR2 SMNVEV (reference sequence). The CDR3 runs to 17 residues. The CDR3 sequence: CASSSVTPTGVRQPQHF. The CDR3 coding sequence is TGTGCCAGCAGTTCGGTAACCCCCACGGGAGTCAGACAGCCCCAGCATTTT.

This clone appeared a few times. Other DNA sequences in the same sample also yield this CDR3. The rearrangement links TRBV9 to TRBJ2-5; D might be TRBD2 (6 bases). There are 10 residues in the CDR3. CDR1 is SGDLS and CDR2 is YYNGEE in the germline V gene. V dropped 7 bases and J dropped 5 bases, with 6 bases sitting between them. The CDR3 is CASGGETQYF. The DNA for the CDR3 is TGTGCCAGCGGGGGGGAGACCCAGTACTTC.

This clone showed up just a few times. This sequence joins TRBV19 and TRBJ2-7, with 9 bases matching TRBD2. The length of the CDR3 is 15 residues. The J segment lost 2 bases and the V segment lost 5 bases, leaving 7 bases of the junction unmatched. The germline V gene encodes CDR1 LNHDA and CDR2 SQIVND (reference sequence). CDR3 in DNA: TGTGCCAGTAGTCCCTTAGCGGGAGCCGCCTACGAGCAGTACTTC. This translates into CASSPLAGAAYEQYF.